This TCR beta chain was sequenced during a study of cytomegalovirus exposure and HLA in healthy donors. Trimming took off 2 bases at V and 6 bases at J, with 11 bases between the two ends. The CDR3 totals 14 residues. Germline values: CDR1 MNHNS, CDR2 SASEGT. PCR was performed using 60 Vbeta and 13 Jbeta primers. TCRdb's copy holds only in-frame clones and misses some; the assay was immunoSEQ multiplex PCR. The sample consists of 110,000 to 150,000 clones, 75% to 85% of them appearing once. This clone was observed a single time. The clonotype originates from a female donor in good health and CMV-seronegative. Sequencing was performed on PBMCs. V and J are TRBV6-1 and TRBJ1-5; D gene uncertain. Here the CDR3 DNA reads TGTGCCAGCAGTGAATACCCCACGGGTCAGCCCCAGCATTTT. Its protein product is CASSEYPTGQPQHF.